A selection of T cell receptor beta chains follows, all from one sample in a study of shared clonotypes between healthy human individuals. Profiling relied on immunoSEQ multiplex PCR, and the TCRdb table lists in-frame clones only, not all of them. The profile shows nearly 1 million clones, about 80% of them singletons. Sequenced sample: memory CD4+ T cells sorted from blood. These receptors came from a man aged 18 to 29 in good health. CDR3s include the opening cysteine and the closing phenylalanine or tryptophan. A D gene is named only where the DNA matches it firmly. Rows give clone size only sometimes, using once, few, many, or a class for an expanded clone.

clone size	D gene	V gene	J gene	CDR3 DNA	CDR3 protein
NA	NA	TRBV6-5	TRBJ2-1	TGTGCCAGCAGTTATTTCGGACAGTCTCGGAATGAGCAGTTCTTC	CASSYFGQSRNEQFF
NA	NA	TRBV19	TRBJ1-2	TGTGCCAGTAGTCGGGACGGAAACTATGGCTACACCTTC	CASSRDGNYGYTF
few	NA	TRBV4-1	TRBJ2-7	TGCGCCAGCAGCCAACCCCAGGGACCCGCCTACGAGCAGTACTTC	CASSQPQGPAYEQYF
NA	NA	TRBV7-9	TRBJ2-5	TGTGCCAGCAGCTTGGTACGGGAGACCCAGTACTTC	CASSLVRETQYF
once	NA	TRBV9	TRBJ1-2	TGTGCCAGCAGCGTAGGACAGCCCGGCGGGGGCTACACCTTC	CASSVGQPGGGYTF
many	NA	TRBV7-2	TRBJ1-1	TGTGCCAGCAGCCAACTGCAGGGTACTGAAGCTTTCTTT	CASSQLQGTEAFF
NA	NA	TRBV7-3	TRBJ2-3	TGTGCCAGCAGCCTGGGTGGCACAGATACGCAGTATTTT	CASSLGGTDTQYF
NA	TRBD1	TRBV7-9	TRBJ2-3	TGTGCCAGCAGCTCAGGGGGTAGCACAGATACGCAGTATTTT	CASSSGGSTDTQYF
NA	NA	TRBV10-3	TRBJ2-3	TGTGCCACCATGGCTGTGGATACGCAGTATTTT	CATMAVDTQYF
many	TRBD1	TRBV2	TRBJ2-7	TGTGCCAGCAGCGGGACAGGGGGAAGGCAGTACTTC	CASSGTGGRQYF
NA	TRBD1	TRBV2	TRBJ1-1	TGTGCCAGCAGTGCCTCGACAGGGCGCTTGAACACTGAAGCTTTCTTT	CASSASTGRLNTEAFF
few	NA	TRBV14	TRBJ1-6	TGTGCCAGCAGCCAATTTCATAATTCACCCCTCCACTTT	CASSQFHNSPLHF
NA	NA	TRBV19	TRBJ2-2	TGTGCCAGTAGTATACCAAATTACGGGGAGCTGTTTTTT	CASSIPNYGELFF
NA	NA	TRBV5-1	TRBJ2-4	TGCGCCAGCAGTCCGGTTGGAGCCAAAAACATTCAGTACTTC	CASSPVGAKNIQYF
NA	NA	TRBV9	TRBJ2-2	TGTGCCAGCAGCGTCGGTCTAGATGGCGGGGAGCTGTTTTTT	CASSVGLDGGELFF
NA	TRBD2	TRBV29-1	TRBJ2-5	TGCAGCGTTGAGGACGGACTAGCGGGAGGGAGGGAGACCCAGTACTTC	CSVEDGLAGGRETQYF
NA	TRBD1	TRBV12-5	TRBJ2-2	TGTGCTAGTGCCACAGGACAGGGAAACACCGGGGAGCTGTTTTTT	CASATGQGNTGELFF
NA	NA	TRBV5-1	TRBJ2-2	TGCGCCAGCAGCTTGCGATCCTCGAACACCGGGGAGCTGTTTTTT	CASSLRSSNTGELFF
NA	TRBD1	TRBV10-3	TRBJ2-7	TGTGCCATCAGTGACTCCAGGGGGCATCGCGAGCAGTACTTC	CAISDSRGHREQYF
NA	TRBD1	TRBV30	TRBJ1-2	TGTGCCTGGAGAGGCAGACAGGGGGCAGGCGGCTACACCTTC	CAWRGRQGAGGYTF
NA	NA	TRBV6-5	TRBJ2-7	TGTGCCAGCAGTTACGGGGCGGGTCAGTCGTACGAGCAGTACTTC	CASSYGAGQSYEQYF
NA	TRBD2	TRBV14	TRBJ2-7	TGTGCCAGCAGCCTGGCAGAATTTGGACTAGCGGATACGATAGGTAGCGAGCAGTACTTC	CASSLAEFGLADTIGSEQYF
NA	NA	TRBV5-8	TRBJ2-7	TGTGCCAGCAGTCGCAGAACTAGCGAGCAGTACTTC	CASSRRTSEQYF